The 9 T cell receptor beta chains presented below share a single source sample, sequenced in a study of blood T cells in healthy people across ages. It was with a sample-barcoded 5' primer and a J-beta primer mix that a second PCR of about 6 to 12 cycles was run. Each CDR3 protein is one row after TCRdb ran MiXCR on the 5' RACE reads. In the table there are about 780,000 distinct CDR3 sequences, around 25% of which are singletons. The same data also went into a second study, on T cells of mothers and their children.

Sequencing used blood. The receptors come from a boy aged 5 to 17 in good health.

The J gene is TRBJ1-1, the V gene TRBV18; D remains ambiguous. V lost 3 bases and J 4 bases, leaving 15 bases between the germline ends. This CDR3 has 15 residues. The germline V gene encodes CDR1 KGHSH and CDR2 LQKENI. The CDR3 DNA is TGTGCCAGCTCACCGGGAACAGACGTAGGCACTGAAGCTTTCTTT. Its translation is CASSPGTDVGTEAFF.

The gene calls are TRBV7-9 and TRBJ2-5; D is unresolved. The DNA end favors TRBJ2-7, so the J call may be wrong. Germline CDR1 SEHNR, CDR2 FQNEAQ (reference sequence). This CDR3 comprises 14 residues. The chain's CDR3 is CASSLGNSAYEQYF. In DNA, the CDR3 is TGTGCCAGCAGCCTAGGGAATTCAGCCTACGAGCAGTACTTC.

The chain has TRBV2 and TRBJ2-1; D unclear. The CDR3 loop spans 15 amino acids. Trimming removed 7 bases at V and 7 bases at J, with 20 bases between. Germline values: CDR1 SNHLY, CDR2 FYNNEI. The CDR3, as DNA: TGTGCCAGCACCGTACTCCGGGTGGGTAGGAATGAGCAGTTCTTC. It encodes CASTVLRVGRNEQFF.

In this sample, this clonotype turned up a few times. CDR3 in amino acids: CATSDGLAGGSQETQYF. CDR3 DNA: TGTGCCACCAGTGACGGACTAGCGGGGGGATCCCAAGAGACCCAGTACTTC. The chain couples TRBV24-1 to TRBJ2-5, with 14 bases aligning to TRBD2. With 4 bases clipped from V and 1 base from J, the junction kept 4 bases outside the gene matches. In germline, CDR1 is KGHDR, CDR2 SFDVKD. The CDR3 covers 17 residues.

The table lists this clonotype with a count of one. This chain links TRBV7-2 with TRBJ1-1; D ambiguous. CDR1 is SGHTA and CDR2 is FQGNSA in the germline V gene. V shed 9 bases and J shed 5 bases, with 13 bases lying between them. The CDR3 contains 12 residues. CDR3 in DNA: TGTGCCAGGAGGGAAATCCGGACTGAAGCTTTCTTT. Protein: CARREIRTEAFF. The variable domain in full, with the rest retrieved from reference TRBV7-2 and TRBJ1-1, is GAGVSQSPSNKVTEKGKDVELRCDPISGHTALYWYRQSLGQGLEFLIYFQGNSAPDKSGLPSDRFSAERTGGSVSTLTIQRTQQEDSAVYLCARREIRTEAFFGQGTRLTVV.

The rearrangement uses TRBV20-1 and TRBJ2-5; D gene uncertain. Trimming removed 2 bases from V and 4 bases from J, with 5 bases in between. The CDR3 length is 11 residues. Germline V gene lookup returns CDR1 DFQATT and CDR2 SNEGSKA (reference sequence). The CDR3 region is CSARFLETQYF. CDR3 nucleotide sequence: TGCAGTGCTAGATTCCTAGAGACCCAGTACTTC.

This clonotype showed up just a few times. The rearrangement joins TRBV6-5 to TRBJ2-7; 8 bases map to TRBD1. V trimming: 7 bases; J trimming: 6 bases; junction bases outside the gene matches: 8. CDR1 is MNHEY, CDR2 SVGAGI, per germline. The CDR3 extends over 13 amino acids. The CDR3, as DNA: TGTGCCAGCACCAGACAGGGGACGGGCGAGCAGTACTTC. This encodes CASTRQGTGEQYF.

The V gene is TRBV7-9, the J gene TRBJ1-2, with TRBD1 as a possible D gene (5 bases). Germline V lookup: CDR1 SEHNR, CDR2 FQNEAQ (reference sequence). CDR3 length: 14 amino acids. V was cut by 5 bases and J by 5 bases, with 15 bases left in between. Written as DNA, the CDR3 is TGTGCCAGCAGCGGAGATTGGGGGGAGTATGGCTACACCTTC. This codes for CASSGDWGEYGYTF.

This CDR3 reads CASSLPLGEQYF. In DNA form, the CDR3 reads TGCGCCAGCAGCCTCCCGCTTGGCGAGCAGTACTTC. V is TRBV4-1 and J is TRBJ2-5; D is undetermined. The J call is doubtful: the DNA matches TRBJ2-7 better. Germline V gives CDR1 MGHRA, CDR2 YSYEKL. The CDR3 length is 12 residues.